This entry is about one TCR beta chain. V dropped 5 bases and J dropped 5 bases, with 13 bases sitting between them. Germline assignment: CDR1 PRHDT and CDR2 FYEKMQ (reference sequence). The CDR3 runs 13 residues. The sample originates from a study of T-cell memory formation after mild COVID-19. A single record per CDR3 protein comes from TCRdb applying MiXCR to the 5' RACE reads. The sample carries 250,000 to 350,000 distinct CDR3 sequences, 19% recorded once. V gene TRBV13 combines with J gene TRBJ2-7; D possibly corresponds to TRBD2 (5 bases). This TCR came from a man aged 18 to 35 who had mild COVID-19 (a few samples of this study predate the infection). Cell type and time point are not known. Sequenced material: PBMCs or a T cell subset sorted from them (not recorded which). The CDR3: CASSIGVRDEQYF. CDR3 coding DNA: TGTGCCAGCAGCATCGGGGTTAGGGACGAGCAGTACTTC.